This TCR beta chain was observed in a study of cytomegalovirus exposure and HLA in healthy donors. This clone was observed once. Use of 60 Vbeta and 13 Jbeta primers characterized the PCR. Sequencing was performed with immunoSEQ multiplex PCR; in TCRdb, only in-frame clones are kept and a portion is missing. The sample records about 130,000 clones, around 81% being singletons. Germline V lookup: CDR1 MNHEY, CDR2 SMNVEV (reference sequence). Trimming pared 5 bases from V and 1 base from J, leaving 7 bases between. This CDR3 is 13 amino acids long. The specimen sequenced was PBMCs. The rearrangement links TRBV27 to TRBJ2-3, with unresolved D. This clonotype was obtained from a woman aged 50 to 60 in good health and CMV-seronegative. The CDR3 here is CASSSTGTDTQYF. The CDR3 DNA reads TGTGCCAGCAGTAGCACCGGCACAGATACGCAGTATTTT.